One and the same sample provided the 5 T cell receptor beta chains below, sequenced in a study of blood T cell repertoires in COVID-19. The data were produced by immunoSEQ multiplex PCR, yet TCRdb's version contains in-frame clones alone and is incomplete. Of roughly 80,000 clones listed, around 79% are singletons. Sequenced sample: peripheral blood. The receptors derive from a human donor in a cohort sampled during active COVID-19.

This chain joins TRBV19 and TRBJ1-2; 7 nucleotides line up with TRBD1. The V gene end was trimmed by 3 bases and the J gene end by 3 bases; junction bases not matched to a gene: 4. The germline CDR1 and CDR2 sequences are LNHDA and SQIVND (reference sequence). This CDR3 has 14 amino acids. In DNA form, the CDR3 reads TGTGCCAGTAGTATGACAGGGTTCCACTATGGCTACACCTTC. It specifies CASSMTGFHYGYTF.

V gene TRBV29-1 combines with J gene TRBJ2-1, with 8 positions matching TRBD1. The germline gives CDR1 SQVTM, CDR2 ANQGSEA. There are 16 residues in the CDR3. J was trimmed by 0 bases and V by 3 bases; bases with no gene match: 7. This CDR3 reads CSVEPGTGSSYNEQFF. The CDR3 nucleotides are TGCAGCGTTGAGCCTGGGACAGGAAGCTCCTACAATGAGCAGTTCTTC.

The CDR3 sequence is CASSPTGGPDEKLFF. The CDR3 nucleotides read TGCGCCAGCAGCCCAACAGGGGGCCCGGATGAAAAACTGTTTTTT. The chain has TRBV5-1 and TRBJ1-4; TRBD1 matches at 9 bases. This CDR3 comprises 15 residues. The V gene's germline CDR1 is SGHRS and CDR2 YFSETQ. J gave up 6 bases and V 4 bases, and 7 bases lay outside the gene matches.

This clone has only one observation. This chain uses TRBV6-5 with TRBJ2-7; 9 nucleotides match TRBD1. The CDR3 has 14 residues. With V trimmed by 11 bases and J by 6 bases, 14 bases remained unmatched. Germline V gene lookup returns CDR1 MNHEY and CDR2 SVGAGI. The CDR3 protein is CAAPPGQGGSEQYV. CDR3 coding DNA: TGTGCCGCCCCCCCGGGACAGGGTGGCAGCGAGCAGTACGTC.

The rearrangement joins TRBV4-3 to TRBJ2-4, with 8 bases matching TRBD1. Germline values: CDR1 LGHNA, CDR2 YSLEER. The CDR3 is 15 residues long. V gave up 2 bases and J gave up 8 bases; unmatched junction bases: 8. As DNA, the CDR3 is TGCGCCAGCAGCCAAAGAGGGACAGGAGGGGACATTCAGTACTTC. Amino acid sequence: CASSQRGTGGDIQYF.